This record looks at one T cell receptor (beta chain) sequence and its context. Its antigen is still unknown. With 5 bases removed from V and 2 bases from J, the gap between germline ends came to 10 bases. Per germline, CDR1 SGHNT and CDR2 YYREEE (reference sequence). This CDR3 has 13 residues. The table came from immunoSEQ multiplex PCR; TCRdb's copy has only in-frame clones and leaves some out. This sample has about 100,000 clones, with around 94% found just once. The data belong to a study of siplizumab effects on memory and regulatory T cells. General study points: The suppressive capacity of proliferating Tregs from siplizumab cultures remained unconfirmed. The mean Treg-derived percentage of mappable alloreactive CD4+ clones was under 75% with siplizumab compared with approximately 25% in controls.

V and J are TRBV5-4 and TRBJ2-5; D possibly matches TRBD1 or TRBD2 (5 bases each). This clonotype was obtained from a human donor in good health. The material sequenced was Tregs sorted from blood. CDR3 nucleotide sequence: TGTGCCAGCAGGTTGAGGGGACAAGAGACCCAGTACTTC. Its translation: CASRLRGQETQYF.